This T cell receptor (beta chain) was found in a study of blood T cells in healthy people across ages. V was clipped by 2 bases and J by 7 bases, with 8 bases between them. The CDR3 covers 13 residues. Healthy Caucasian individuals from Russia aged about 6 to 100 were enrolled as donors. Isolation yielded PBMCs, at least 7 million per sample, in every case. PCR was performed a second time for about 7 to 11 cycles using a sample-barcoded 5' primer and a J-beta primer mix. In TCRdb, the 5' RACE reads were re-called with MiXCR into one record per CDR3 protein. Here the sample spans 800,000 or so distinct CDR3 sequences, around two thirds being singletons.

The rearrangement joins TRBV12-3 or TRBV12-4 to TRBJ2-2, with D possibly being TRBD1 or TRBD2 (5 bases each). This TCR derives from a man aged 30 to 45 in good health. The sequenced sample was blood. The chain's CDR3 is CASSLRDGGELFF. The CDR3 nucleotides read TGTGCCAGCAGTTTAAGGGACGGCGGGGAGCTGTTTTTT.